Presented here are 6 T cell receptor beta chains from one specimen sequenced in a study of blood T cell repertoires in COVID-19. Measured with immunoSEQ multiplex PCR; TCRdb has only the in-frame clones, and not every one. The sample records hundreds of thousands of clones, about 80% being singletons. Material: PBMCs or T cells enriched from blood (not recorded which). The receptor set was obtained from a woman aged 50 to 60 who had been exposed to COVID-19.

The rearrangement joins TRBV29-1 to TRBJ1-1; TRBD1 agrees at 10 bases. CDR1 is SQVTM, CDR2 ANQGSEA, per germline. Germline trimming cut 6 bases from V and 2 bases from J; bases unmatched to any gene: 9. The CDR3 runs 15 residues. For the CDR3, the DNA is TGCAGCGTGGGGACAGGGGCTGGGATAAACACTGAAGCTTTCTTT. It is translated as CSVGTGAGINTEAFF.

V and J are TRBV7-2 and TRBJ1-6, with D uncertain. Germline CDR1 SGHTA, CDR2 FQGNSA. The CDR3 sequence is 17 residues long. The V end lost 2 bases, the J end lost 0 bases, and 11 bases lay between the germline ends. The CDR3, as DNA: TGTGCCAGCAGCTTACGGGGTTTCAGCTCCTATAATTCACCCCTCCACTTT. This sequence encodes CASSLRGFSSYNSPLHF. The full variable domain, completed using reference TRBV7-2 and TRBJ1-6, is GAGVSQSPSNKVTEKGKDVELRCDPISGHTALYWYRQSLGQGLEFLIYFQGNSAPDKSGLPSDRFSAERTGGSVSTLTIQRTQQEDSAVYLCASSLRGFSSYNSPLHFGNGTRLTVT.

The chain links TRBV3-1 (or the pseudogene TRBV3-2) to TRBJ1-2; weak D call: TRBD1 (5 bases). Germline CDR1 reads LGHDT; CDR2 reads YNNKEL (reference sequence). This CDR3 contains 15 residues. Trimming cost V 4 bases and J 0 bases, with 12 bases left between them. CDR3 protein: CASSRSGFANYGYTF. The DNA for the CDR3 is TGTGCCAGCAGCCGTTCAGGGTTTGCTAACTATGGCTACACCTTC.

V is TRBV6-5 and J is TRBJ2-5; TRBD1 matches at 8 bases. Germline V gene data show CDR1 as MNHEY and CDR2 as SVGAGI. J gave up 2 bases and V 4 bases, and 0 bases lay outside the gene matches. The CDR3 loop spans 13 amino acids. The CDR3 loop reads CASSWTGQETQYF. The CDR3 bases are TGTGCCAGCAGTTGGACAGGGCAAGAGACCCAGTACTTC.

This chain connects TRBV10-3 to TRBJ2-7; 7 bases are shared with TRBD2. Looked up from germline, CDR1 is ENHRY and CDR2 is SYGVKD. The junction had 7 bases not matched to a gene; V was cut back by 3 bases and J by 2 bases. This CDR3 has 15 residues. CDR3 protein: CAISEWEGQTYEQYF. The CDR3 region has the DNA TGTGCCATCAGTGAATGGGAGGGGCAAACCTACGAGCAGTACTTC.

J is TRBJ1-3 and V is TRBV4-1; possibly TRBD1 for D (6 bases). CDR1 and CDR2 from the germline V gene are MGHRA and YSYEKL. V was clipped by 4 bases and J by 4 bases, with 17 bases between them. The CDR3 totals 16 residues. The CDR3: CASSRRQDLAGNTIYF. The CDR3 DNA follows: TGCGCCAGCAGCCGCCGACAGGATCTGGCAGGAAACACCATATATTTT.